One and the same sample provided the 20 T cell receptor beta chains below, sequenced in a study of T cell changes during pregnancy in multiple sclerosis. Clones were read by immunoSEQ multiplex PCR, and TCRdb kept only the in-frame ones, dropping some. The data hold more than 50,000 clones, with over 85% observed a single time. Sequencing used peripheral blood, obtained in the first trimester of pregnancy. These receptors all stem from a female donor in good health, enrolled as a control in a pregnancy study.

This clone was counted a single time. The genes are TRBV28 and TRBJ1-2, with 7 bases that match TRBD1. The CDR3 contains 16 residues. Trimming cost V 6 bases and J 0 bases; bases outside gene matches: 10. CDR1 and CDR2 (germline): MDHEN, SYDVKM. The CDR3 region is CASRFRRDSSNYGYTF. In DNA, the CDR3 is TGTGCCAGCAGATTTAGGAGGGACAGCTCTAACTATGGCTACACCTTC.

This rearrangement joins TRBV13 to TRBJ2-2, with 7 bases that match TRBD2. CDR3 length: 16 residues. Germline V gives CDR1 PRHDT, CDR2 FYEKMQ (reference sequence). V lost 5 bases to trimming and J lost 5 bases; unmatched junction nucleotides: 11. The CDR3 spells CASSLGVLAETGELFF. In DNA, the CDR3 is TGTGCCAGCAGCCTGGGTGTTCTAGCGGAGACCGGGGAGCTGTTTTTT.

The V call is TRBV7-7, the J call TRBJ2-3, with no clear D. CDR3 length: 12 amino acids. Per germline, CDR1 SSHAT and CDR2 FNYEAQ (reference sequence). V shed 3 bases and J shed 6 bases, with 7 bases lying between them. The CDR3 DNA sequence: TGTGCCAGCAGCTTCCCAGGCGATACGCAGTATTTT. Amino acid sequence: CASSFPGDTQYF.

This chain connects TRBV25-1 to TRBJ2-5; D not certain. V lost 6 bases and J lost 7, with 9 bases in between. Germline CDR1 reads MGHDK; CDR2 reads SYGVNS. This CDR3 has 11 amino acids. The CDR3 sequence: CASRGLGTQYF. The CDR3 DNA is TGTGCCAGCAGGGGCCTGGGGACCCAGTACTTC.

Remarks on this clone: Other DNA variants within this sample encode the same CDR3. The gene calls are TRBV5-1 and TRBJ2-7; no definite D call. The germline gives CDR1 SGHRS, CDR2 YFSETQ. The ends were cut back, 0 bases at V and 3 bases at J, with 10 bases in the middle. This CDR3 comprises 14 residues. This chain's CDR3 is CASSLAGSSYEQYF. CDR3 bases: TGCGCCAGCAGCTTGGCAGGATCCAGCTACGAGCAGTACTTC.

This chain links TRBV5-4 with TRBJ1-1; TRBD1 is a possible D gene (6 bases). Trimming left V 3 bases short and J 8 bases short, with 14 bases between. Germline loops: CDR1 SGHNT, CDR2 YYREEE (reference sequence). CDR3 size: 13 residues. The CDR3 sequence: CASSSESDREAFF. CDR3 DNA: TGTGCCAGCAGCTCGGAATCCGACAGGGAAGCTTTCTTT.

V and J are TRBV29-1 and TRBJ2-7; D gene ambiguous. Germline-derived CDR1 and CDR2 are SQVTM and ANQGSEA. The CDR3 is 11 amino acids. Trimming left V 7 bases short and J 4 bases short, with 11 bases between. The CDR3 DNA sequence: TGCAGCGCCTCCCCACAGTACGAGCAGTACTTC. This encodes CSASPQYEQYF.

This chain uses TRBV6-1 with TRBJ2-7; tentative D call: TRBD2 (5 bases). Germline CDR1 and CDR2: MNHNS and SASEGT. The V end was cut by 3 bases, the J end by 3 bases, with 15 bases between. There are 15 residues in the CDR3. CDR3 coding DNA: TGTGCCAGCAGTGATTCTCCGGGATCCTTCTACGAGCAGTACTTC. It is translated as CASSDSPGSFYEQYF.

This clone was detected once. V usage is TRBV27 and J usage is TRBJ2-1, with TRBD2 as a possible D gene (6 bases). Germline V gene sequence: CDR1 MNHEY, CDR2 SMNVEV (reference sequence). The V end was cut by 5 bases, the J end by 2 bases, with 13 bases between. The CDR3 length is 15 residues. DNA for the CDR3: TGTGCCAGCAGTCGGACGGGAGTAACCTACAATGAGCAGTTCTTC. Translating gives CASSRTGVTYNEQFF.

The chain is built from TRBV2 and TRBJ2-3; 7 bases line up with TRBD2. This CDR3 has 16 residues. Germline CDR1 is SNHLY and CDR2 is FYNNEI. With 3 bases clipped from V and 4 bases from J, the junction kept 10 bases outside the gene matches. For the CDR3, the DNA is TGTGCCAGCAGTGATGGGGGGAGGGTTGGGGCAGATACGCAGTATTTT. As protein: CASSDGGRVGADTQYF.

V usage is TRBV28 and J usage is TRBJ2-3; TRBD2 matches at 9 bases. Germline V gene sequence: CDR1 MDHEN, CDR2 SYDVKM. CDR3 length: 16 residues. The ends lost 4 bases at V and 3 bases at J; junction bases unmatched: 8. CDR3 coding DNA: TGTGCCAGCAGTTCCCCGACAGCGGGAGGAACAGATACGCAGTATTTT. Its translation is CASSSPTAGGTDTQYF. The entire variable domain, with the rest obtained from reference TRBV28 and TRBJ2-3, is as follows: DVKVTQSSRYLVKRTGEKVFLECVQDMDHENMFWYRQDPGLGLRLIYFSYDVKMKEKGDIPEGYSVSREKKERFSLILESASTNQTSMYLCASSSPTAGGTDTQYFGPGTRLTVL.

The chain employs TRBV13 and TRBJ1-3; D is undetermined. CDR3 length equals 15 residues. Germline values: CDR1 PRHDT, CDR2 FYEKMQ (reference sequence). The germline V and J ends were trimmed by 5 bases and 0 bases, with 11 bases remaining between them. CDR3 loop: CASSPMRDSGNTIYF. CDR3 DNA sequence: TGTGCCAGCAGCCCCATGAGGGACTCTGGAAACACCATATATTTT.

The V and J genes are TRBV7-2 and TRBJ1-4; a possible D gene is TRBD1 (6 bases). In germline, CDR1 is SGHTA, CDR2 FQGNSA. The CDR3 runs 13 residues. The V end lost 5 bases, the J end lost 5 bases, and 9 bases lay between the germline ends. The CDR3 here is CASSRQGNEKLFF. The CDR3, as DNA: TGTGCCAGCAGCCGTCAGGGGAATGAAAAACTGTTTTTT.

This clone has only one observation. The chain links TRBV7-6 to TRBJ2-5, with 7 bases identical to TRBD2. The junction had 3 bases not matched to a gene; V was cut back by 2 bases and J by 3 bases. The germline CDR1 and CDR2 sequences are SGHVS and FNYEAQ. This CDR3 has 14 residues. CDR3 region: CASSLLGGEETQYF. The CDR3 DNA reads TGTGCCAGCAGCTTATTGGGGGGGGAAGAGACCCAGTACTTC.

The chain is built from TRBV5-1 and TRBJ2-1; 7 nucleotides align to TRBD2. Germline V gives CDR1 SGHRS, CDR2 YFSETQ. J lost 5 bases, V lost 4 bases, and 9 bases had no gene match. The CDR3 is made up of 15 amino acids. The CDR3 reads CASSPMTSRNNEQFF. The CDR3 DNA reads TGCGCCAGCAGCCCGATGACTAGCCGAAACAATGAGCAGTTCTTC.

CDR3 protein: CASSLTSGRPGELFF. For the CDR3, the DNA is TGCGCCAGCAGCTTGACTAGCGGGAGGCCCGGGGAGCTGTTTTTT. V is TRBV5-1 and J is TRBJ2-2; 12 nucleotides line up with TRBD2. Germline V lookup: CDR1 SGHRS, CDR2 YFSETQ. The CDR3 runs to 15 residues. Trimming removed 1 base from V and 6 bases from J; junction bases left unmatched: 1.

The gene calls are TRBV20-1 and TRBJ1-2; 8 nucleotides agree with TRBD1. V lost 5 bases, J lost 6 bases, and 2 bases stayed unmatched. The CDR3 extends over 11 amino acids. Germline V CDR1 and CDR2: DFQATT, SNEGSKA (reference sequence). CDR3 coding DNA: TGCAGTGCTCGGACAGGGCATGGCTACACCTTC. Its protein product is CSARTGHGYTF.

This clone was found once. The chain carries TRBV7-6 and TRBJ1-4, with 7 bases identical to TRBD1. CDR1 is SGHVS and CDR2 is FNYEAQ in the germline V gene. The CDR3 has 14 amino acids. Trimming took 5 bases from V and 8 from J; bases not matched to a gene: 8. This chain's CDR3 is CASSPQGSGEKLFF. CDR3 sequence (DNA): TGTGCCAGCAGCCCACAGGGGAGTGGGGAAAAACTGTTTTTT.

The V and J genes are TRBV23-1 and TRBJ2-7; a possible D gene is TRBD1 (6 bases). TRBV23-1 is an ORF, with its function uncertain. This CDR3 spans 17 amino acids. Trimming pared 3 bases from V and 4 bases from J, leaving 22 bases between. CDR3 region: CASSHSNPNREEYEQYF. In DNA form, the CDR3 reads TGCGCCAGCAGTCATTCAAATCCTAACAGGGAAGAATACGAGCAGTACTTC.

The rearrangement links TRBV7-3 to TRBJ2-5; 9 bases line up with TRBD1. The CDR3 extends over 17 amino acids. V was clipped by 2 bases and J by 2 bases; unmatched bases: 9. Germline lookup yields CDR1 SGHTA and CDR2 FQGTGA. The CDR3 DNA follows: TGTGCCAGCAGCTTAGCCCCTGGGACAGGGAGTCAAGAGACCCAGTACTTC. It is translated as CASSLAPGTGSQETQYF.